The clone carrying this TCR beta chain has just a few counts. The antigen is undetermined. Oncomine TCR Beta short-read sequencing was applied to DNA from cultured CD4+ T cells. TCRdb re-called the PCR reads through MiXCR, storing one row per CDR3 protein. There are about 20,000 distinct CDR3 sequences in the sample; around 45% occur only once, and under 15% lies in the top ten. Treatment in this sample: roughly ten-day PBMC culture with coronavirus spike peptide pools or control peptides (ViraFEST assay). Peptide pools at around 10 ug/ml stimulated 2 million or so PBMCs per well with about 9.1 IU/ml IL-2. The CDR3 sequence is 11 residues long. With 3 bases removed from V and 7 bases from J, the gap between germline ends came to 9 bases. Germline V gives CDR1 DFQATT, CDR2 SNEGSKA (reference sequence). This record comes from a study of vaccination and CD4 T cells after COVID-19. In the study overall: As their vaccination, participants received two doses of either BNT162b2 or mRNA-1273 vaccine. Study-wide points: Median numbers of SARS-CoV-2-reactive clonotypes increased from around 19 to 38 (not a significant change).

Sequenced material: CD4+ T cells from blood, cultured in vitro. The chain is built from TRBV20-1 and TRBJ1-2; no definite D call. The receptor's source is a human donor who had recovered from COVID-19. CDR3 in DNA: TGCAGTGCTAGTAAGGGTCTTGGCTACACCTTC. Translation: CSASKGLGYTF.